The entry that follows covers one TCR beta chain sequence. Its antigen is unknown. Sequenced by immunoSEQ multiplex PCR; TCRdb stores in-frame clones only, minus some. The sample carries about 64,000 clones, roughly 93% recorded once. Germline V gene sequence: CDR1 LGHNT, CDR2 FRNRAP. V lost 6 bases to trimming and J lost 0 bases, with 11 bases between them. The CDR3 spans 15 residues. CD4+ T cells from unexposed donors were obtained before the COVID-19 pandemic (2011-2018). This sample is part of a study of CD4 T cells in relation to SARS-CoV-2 and coronaviruses. About the research overall: Crossreactive spike epitopes shared across donors were mapped to their HLA restriction. Study-wide results and limits: This crossreactivity analysis covered spike protein alone, no other viral proteins.

The chain uses TRBV12-5 and TRBJ2-2, with a weak D call TRBD2 (6 bases). Sequenced: naive CD4+ T cells from PBMCs. Subset here: naive CD4+ T cells isolated by negative enrichment. The sequence was collected from a human donor in good health. The DNA of the CDR3 is TGTGCTAGTGGACCGGAGGGAACGAACACCGGGGAGCTGTTTTTT. Protein sequence: CASGPEGTNTGELFF.